This T cell receptor beta chain was obtained from a study of blood T cells in healthy people across ages. General observations from the study: Donor CMV status was unknown, possibly confounding expanded clonotype changes.

CDR3 length: 13 amino acids. In germline, CDR1 is LGHDT, CDR2 YNNKEL (reference sequence). The V gene lost 2 bases and the J gene lost 2 bases, with 6 bases spanning the gap. A second PCR of 7 to 11 cycles used a sample-barcoded 5' primer and a J-beta primer mix. TCRdb analysed the 5' RACE reads with MiXCR anew, one entry per CDR3 protein. The data hold about 830,000 distinct CDR3 sequences, with around two thirds observed a single time. About this clonotype: Its cognate antigen is unknown.

This chain connects TRBV3-1 to TRBJ2-5; no clear D gene. The material sequenced was blood. The TCR originated in a man aged 30 to 45 in good health. The CDR3 protein is CASSQISQETQYF. For the CDR3, the DNA is TGTGCCAGCAGCCAAATTAGTCAAGAGACCCAGTACTTC.